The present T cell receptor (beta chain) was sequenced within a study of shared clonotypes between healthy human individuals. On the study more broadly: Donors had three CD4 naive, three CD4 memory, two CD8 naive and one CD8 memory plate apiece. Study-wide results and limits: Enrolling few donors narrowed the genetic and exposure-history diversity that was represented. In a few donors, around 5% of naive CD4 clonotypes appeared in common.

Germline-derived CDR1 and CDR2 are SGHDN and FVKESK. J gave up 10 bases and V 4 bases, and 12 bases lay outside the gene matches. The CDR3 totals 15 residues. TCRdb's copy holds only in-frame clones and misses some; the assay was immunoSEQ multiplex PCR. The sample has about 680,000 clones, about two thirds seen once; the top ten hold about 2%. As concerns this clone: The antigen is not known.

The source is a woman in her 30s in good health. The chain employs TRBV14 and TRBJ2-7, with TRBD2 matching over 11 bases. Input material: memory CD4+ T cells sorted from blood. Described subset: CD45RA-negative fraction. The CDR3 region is CASSPPTSGSRVQYF. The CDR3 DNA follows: TGTGCCAGCAGCCCTCCAACTAGCGGGAGTAGGGTTCAGTACTTC.